These 12 T cell receptor beta chains were sequenced from one sample in a study of blood T cells in healthy people across ages (dated by TCRdb to the mid-2010s). Receptor libraries were prepared by 5' RACE. The sequencing machine was an Illumina HiSeq 2500. A second PCR of about 6 to 11 cycles was run with a J-beta primer mix and a sample-barcoded 5' primer. The public reads were quality trimmed at Q25 with fastp and then assembled into clones with MiXCR by TCRdb, keeping productive beta chains. Identical CDR3 protein sequences are pooled into one entry, listed with their most common genes and DNA. Here the sample has 1.2 million to 1.5 million distinct CDR3 sequences; 55% to 75% occur a single time. In total, the top ten clones hold 6.5% to 8% of the sample. The sample was blood. The receptors derive from a man aged 18 to 30 in good health.

The chain joins TRBV3-1 to TRBJ2-7; D not certain. The CDR3 is 15 residues long. CDR1 LGHDT and CDR2 YNNKEL come from the germline V gene (reference sequence). Trimming left V 1 base short and J 6 bases short, with 16 bases between. CDR3: CASSQGSRGVCEQYF. As DNA, the CDR3 is TGTGCCAGCAGCCAAGGGTCGCGTGGTGTCTGCGAGCAGTACTTC.

This chain joins TRBV4-1 and TRBJ2-1; the match to TRBD2 covers 8 bases. The germline CDR1 and CDR2 sequences are MGHRA and YSYEKL. Germline trimming cut 4 bases from V and 4 bases from J; bases unmatched to any gene: 9. This CDR3 region has 16 residues. The CDR3 DNA sequence: TGCGCCAGCAGCCCCCTCGTGCGGGGGGCGTACAATGAGCAGTTCTTC. Its protein product is CASSPLVRGAYNEQFF.

The CDR3 sequence is CAGGLAGSVETQYF. The CDR3 bases are TGTGCCGGCGGACTAGCGGGAAGTGTAGAGACCCAGTACTTC. The chain has TRBV2 and TRBJ2-4, with TRBD2 matching 12 bases. The J call is uncertain, as TRBJ2-5 better fits the DNA end. This CDR3 has 14 amino acids. Germline V gives CDR1 SNHLY, CDR2 FYNNEI.

CDR3 sequence: CASSRPGQMQETQYF. Written as DNA, the CDR3 is TGTGCCAGCAGCCGACCGGGACAGATGCAAGAGACCCAGTACTTC. The chain combines TRBV7-2 with TRBJ2-5, with 7 bases aligning to TRBD1. The V segment lost 5 bases and the J segment 2 bases; nucleotides outside the gene matches: 8. This CDR3 is built from 15 residues. CDR1 SGHTA and CDR2 FQGNSA come from the germline V gene.

With respect to this clonotype: Germline is not matched at one junction end, which may reflect a read error. The V and J genes are TRBV6-4 and TRBJ2-2, with D possibly matching TRBD1 (5 bases). The CDR3 length is 15 residues. Looked up from germline, CDR1 is MRHNA and CDR2 is SNTAGT. As DNA, the CDR3 is TGTGCCAGCAGTCCAGACAGCATCCACACCGAGGAGCTGTTTTTT. This sequence encodes CASSPDSIHTEELFF.

The chain uses TRBV7-6 and TRBJ2-1, with 8 positions matching TRBD2. CDR1 is SGHVS and CDR2 is FNYEAQ in the germline V gene. CDR3 length: 15 residues. Trimming cost V 5 bases and J 6 bases; bases outside gene matches: 9. CDR3 sequence: CASSLLAGKPNEQFF. DNA for the CDR3: TGTGCCAGCAGCCTGCTAGCGGGTAAACCCAATGAGCAGTTCTTC.

There are a few counts of this clonotype. The CDR3 sequence: CASSQIQSIGTDTQYF. In nucleotides, the CDR3 is TGCGCCAGCAGCCAGATACAGAGTATAGGTACAGATACGCAGTATTTT. The chain recombines TRBV4-3 with TRBJ2-3, with unresolved D. V was trimmed by 3 bases and J by 3 bases, leaving 16 bases between them. Germline-derived CDR1 and CDR2 are LGHNA and YSLEER. CDR3 length equals 16 residues.

This clonotype occurred once. A junction end diverges from the germline sequence, so it may reflect a read error. This rearrangement joins TRBV4-3 to TRBJ1-4; possible D gene TRBD1, 6 bases. The CDR3 runs to 18 residues. From germline, CDR1 is LGHNA and CDR2 YSLEER. The CDR3 DNA sequence: TGCGCCAGCAGCCAAGATTCAGGGTTCGGGGGGCTCTGGGAAACACTGTTTTTT. Its translation is CASSQDSGFGGLWETLFF.

The chain links TRBV12-5 to TRBJ2-7; D could derive from TRBD1 or TRBD2 (5 bases each). V was trimmed by 3 bases and J by 2 bases, leaving 14 bases between them. This CDR3 comprises 15 residues. Germline CDR1 reads LGHNT; CDR2 reads FRNRAP. CDR3 DNA: TGTGCTAGTGGTTTTCCCCGGGACGGTCCCTACGAGCAGTACTTC. Protein product: CASGFPRDGPYEQYF. The full variable domain, rest sourced from reference TRBV12-5 and TRBJ2-7, is DARVTQTPRHKVTEMGQEVTMRCQPILGHNTVFWYRQTMMQGLELLAYFRNRAPLDDSGMPKDRFSAEMPDATLATLKIQPSEPRDSAVYFCASGFPRDGPYEQYFGPGTRLTVT.

The chain joins TRBV27 to TRBJ1-1, with a weak D call TRBD1 (5 bases). CDR1 and CDR2 (germline): MNHEY, SMNVEV (reference sequence). The germline V and J ends were trimmed by 1 base and 3 bases, with 18 bases remaining between them. The CDR3 consists of 17 residues. CDR3 in amino acids: CASSLYPWGREDTEAFF. The DNA of the CDR3 is TGTGCCAGCAGTTTATACCCCTGGGGCAGGGAGGACACTGAAGCTTTCTTT.

The chain has TRBV7-9 and TRBJ2-7, with 11 nucleotides matching TRBD1. The V gene end was trimmed by 5 bases and the J gene end by 0 bases; junction bases not matched to a gene: 9. This CDR3 has 17 amino acids. CDR1 and CDR2 (germline): SEHNR, FQNEAQ (reference sequence). The CDR3: CASSLTRDRGFSYEQYF. In DNA, the CDR3 is TGTGCCAGCAGCCTGACCCGGGACAGGGGGTTCTCCTACGAGCAGTACTTC.

This sequence joins TRBV4-1 and TRBJ2-7; possibly TRBD2 for D (6 bases). Germline-derived CDR1 and CDR2 are MGHRA and YSYEKL. Trimming pared 1 base from V and 0 bases from J, leaving 19 bases between. CDR3 length: 18 amino acids. CDR3 region: CASSQGPRSSGYSYEQYF. The CDR3, as DNA: TGCGCCAGCAGCCAAGGCCCCAGGAGTAGCGGATACTCCTACGAGCAGTACTTC.